This TCR beta chain appears in the sequencing data of a study of cytomegalovirus exposure and HLA in healthy donors. This clone appeared a single time. The germline V gene encodes CDR1 SGHVS and CDR2 FQNEAQ. There are 18 residues in the CDR3. V was pared by 2 bases and J by 8 bases, with 25 bases between. PCR used 60 Vbeta primers and 13 Jbeta primers. The protocol was immunoSEQ multiplex PCR, while the TCRdb copy is restricted to in-frame clones and leaves out a portion. The table lists some 120,000 clones, approximately 70% of them singletons. The sample taken for sequencing was PBMCs. This TCR derives from a woman aged 30 to 39 in good health and CMV-seronegative. The chain has TRBV7-8 and TRBJ2-1, with D maybe TRBD1 (7 bases). The CDR3 DNA reads TGTGCCAGCAGCTTATCCGGGGTCCGGCAGGGGGGTTTCGATGAGCAGTTCTTC. This codes for CASSLSGVRQGGFDEQFF. Using reference TRBV7-8 and TRBJ2-1 for the parts outside the CDR3, the full variable domain is GAGVSQSPRYKVAKRGQDVALRCDPISGHVSLFWYQQALGQGPEFLTYFQNEAQLDKSGLPSDRFFAERPEGSVSTLKIQRTQQEDSAVYLCASSLSGVRQGGFDEQFFGPGTRLTVL.